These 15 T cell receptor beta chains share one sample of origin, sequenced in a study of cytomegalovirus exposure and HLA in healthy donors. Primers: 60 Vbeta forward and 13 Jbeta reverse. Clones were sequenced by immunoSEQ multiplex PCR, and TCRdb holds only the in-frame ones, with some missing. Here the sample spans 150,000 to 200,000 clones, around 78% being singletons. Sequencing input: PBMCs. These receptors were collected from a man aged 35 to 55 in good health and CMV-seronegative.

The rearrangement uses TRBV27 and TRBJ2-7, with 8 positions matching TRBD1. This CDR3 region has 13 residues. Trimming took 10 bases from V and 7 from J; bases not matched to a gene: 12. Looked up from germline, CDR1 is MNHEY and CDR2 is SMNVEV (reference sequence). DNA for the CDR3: TGTGCCACATCGGACAGGGTCCTACGAGAGCAGTACTTC. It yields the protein CATSDRVLREQYF.

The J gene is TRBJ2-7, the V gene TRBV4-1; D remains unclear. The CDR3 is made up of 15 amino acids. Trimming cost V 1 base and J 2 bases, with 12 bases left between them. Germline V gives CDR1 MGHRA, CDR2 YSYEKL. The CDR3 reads CASSQVLRSTYEQYF. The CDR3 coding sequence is TGCGCCAGCAGCCAAGTACTCAGGTCAACCTACGAGCAGTACTTC.

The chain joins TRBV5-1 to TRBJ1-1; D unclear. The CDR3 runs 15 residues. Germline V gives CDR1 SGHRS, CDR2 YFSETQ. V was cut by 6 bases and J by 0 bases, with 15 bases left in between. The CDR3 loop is CASNQAVPMNTEAFF. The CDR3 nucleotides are TGCGCCAGCAACCAGGCTGTACCGATGAACACTGAAGCTTTCTTT.

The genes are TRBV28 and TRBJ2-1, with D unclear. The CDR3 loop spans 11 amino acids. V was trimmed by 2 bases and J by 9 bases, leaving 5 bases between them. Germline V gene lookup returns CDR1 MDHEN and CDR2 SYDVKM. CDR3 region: CASSLRSEQFF. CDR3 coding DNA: TGTGCCAGCAGTTTAAGGAGTGAGCAGTTCTTC.

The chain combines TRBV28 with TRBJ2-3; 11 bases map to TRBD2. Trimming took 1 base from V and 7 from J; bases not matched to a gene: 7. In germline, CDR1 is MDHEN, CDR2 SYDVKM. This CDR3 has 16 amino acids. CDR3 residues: CASSLSLAGVPYTQYF. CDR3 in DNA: TGTGCCAGCAGTTTATCACTAGCGGGAGTTCCATATACGCAGTATTTT.

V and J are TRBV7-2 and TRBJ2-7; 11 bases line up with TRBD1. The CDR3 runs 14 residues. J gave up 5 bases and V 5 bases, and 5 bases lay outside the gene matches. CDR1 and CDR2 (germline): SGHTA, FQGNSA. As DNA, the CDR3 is TGTGCCAGCAGCCGGGGGGACAGGGGGAACGAGCAGTACTTC. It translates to CASSRGDRGNEQYF.

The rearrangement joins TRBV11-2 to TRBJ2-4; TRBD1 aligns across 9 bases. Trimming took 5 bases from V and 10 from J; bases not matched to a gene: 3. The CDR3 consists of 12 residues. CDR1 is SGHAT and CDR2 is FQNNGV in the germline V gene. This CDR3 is CASSPGQGIQYF. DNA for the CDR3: TGTGCCAGCAGCCCGGGACAGGGAATTCAGTACTTC. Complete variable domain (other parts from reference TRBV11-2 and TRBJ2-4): EAGVAQSPRYKIIEKRQSVAFWCNPISGHATLYWYQQILGQGPKLLIQFQNNGVVDDSQLPKDRFSAERLKGVDSTLKIQPAKLEDSAVYLCASSPGQGIQYFGAGTRLSVL.

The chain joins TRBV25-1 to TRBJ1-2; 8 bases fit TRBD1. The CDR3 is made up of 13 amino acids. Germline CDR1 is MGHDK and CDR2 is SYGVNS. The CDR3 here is CATEGQVNYGYTF. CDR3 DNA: TGTGCTACTGAGGGACAGGTGAACTATGGCTACACCTTC.

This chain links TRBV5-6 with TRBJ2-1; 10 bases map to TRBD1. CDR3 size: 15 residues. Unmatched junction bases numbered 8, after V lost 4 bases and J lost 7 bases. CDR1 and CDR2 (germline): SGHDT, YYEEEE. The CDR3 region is CASSLGTGEINEQFF. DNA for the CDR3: TGTGCCAGCAGCCTTGGGACAGGGGAAATTAATGAGCAGTTCTTC.

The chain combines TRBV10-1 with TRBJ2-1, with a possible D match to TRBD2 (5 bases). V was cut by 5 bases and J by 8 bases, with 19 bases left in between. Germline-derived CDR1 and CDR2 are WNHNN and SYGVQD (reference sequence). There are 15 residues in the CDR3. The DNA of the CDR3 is TGCGCCAGCAGTATAGGACTCATCGGTGGCGATGAGCAGTTCTTC. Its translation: CASSIGLIGGDEQFF.

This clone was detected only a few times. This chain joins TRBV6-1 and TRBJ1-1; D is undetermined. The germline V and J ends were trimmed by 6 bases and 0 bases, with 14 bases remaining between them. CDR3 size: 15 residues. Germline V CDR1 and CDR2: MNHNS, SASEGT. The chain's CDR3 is CASSPRFTLNTEAFF. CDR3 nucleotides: TGTGCCAGCAGCCCCCGGTTCACTTTGAACACTGAAGCTTTCTTT.

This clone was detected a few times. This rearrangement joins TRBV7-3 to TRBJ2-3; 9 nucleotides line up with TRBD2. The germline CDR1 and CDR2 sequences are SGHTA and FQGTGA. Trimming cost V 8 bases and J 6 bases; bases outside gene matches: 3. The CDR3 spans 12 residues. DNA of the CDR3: TGTGCCAGCCGCGGGAGGGGCGATACGCAGTATTTT. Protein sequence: CASRGRGDTQYF.

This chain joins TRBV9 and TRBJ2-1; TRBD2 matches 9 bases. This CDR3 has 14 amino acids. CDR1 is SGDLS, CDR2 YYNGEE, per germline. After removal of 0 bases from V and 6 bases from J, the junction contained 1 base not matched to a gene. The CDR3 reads CASSVGGRANEQFF. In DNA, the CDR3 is TGTGCCAGCAGCGTAGGCGGGAGGGCCAATGAGCAGTTCTTC.

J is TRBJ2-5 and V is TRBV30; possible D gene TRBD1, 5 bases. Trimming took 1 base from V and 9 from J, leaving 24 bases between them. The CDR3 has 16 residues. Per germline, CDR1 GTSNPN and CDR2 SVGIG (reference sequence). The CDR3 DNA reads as TGTGCCTGGAGTGGGATTGACAGTCGACCGAGAGTGGCCCAGTACTTC. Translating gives CAWSGIDSRPRVAQYF.

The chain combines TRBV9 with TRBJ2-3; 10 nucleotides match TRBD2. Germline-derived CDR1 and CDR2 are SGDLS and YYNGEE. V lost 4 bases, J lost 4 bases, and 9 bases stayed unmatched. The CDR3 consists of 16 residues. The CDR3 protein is CASSPVASGSSDTQYF. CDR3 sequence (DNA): TGTGCCAGCAGCCCCGTCGCTAGCGGGAGTTCAGATACGCAGTATTTT. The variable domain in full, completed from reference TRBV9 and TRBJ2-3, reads DSGVTQTPKHLITATGQRVTLRCSPRSGDLSVYWYQQSLDQGLQFLIQYYNGEERAKGNILERFSAQQFPDLHSELNLSSLELGDSALYFCASSPVASGSSDTQYFGPGTRLTVL.